The entry below describes one T cell receptor beta chain. It lacks a known antigen. The source of the sample is a study of CXCR3-negative and CXCR3-positive naive CD8 T cells (dated by TCRdb to between 2018 and 2021). The study in broad terms: In total, roughly 140 million TRB reads were obtained, corresponding to roughly 1.5 +/- 0.3 million reads per library. The diversity and physicochemical repertoire analyses included some 11 donors pooled from two independent experiments. TRBV-TRBJ cluster analysis included naive subsets from about five donors and memory cells from 3 donors.

Reads for this sample came from a NextSeq 550. The Human TCR Profiling Kit (MiLaboratory) was used to make UMI-labeled 5' RACE TRB cDNA libraries. The full amount of extracted RNA was used for cDNA synthesis, and the full amount of resulting cDNA was used for PCR amplification. Libraries were prepared in parallel with an identical number of PCR cycles. The original methods were these. With a minimum of two reads required per UMI, MIGEC and MiXCR pulled out about 53,000 +/- 10,000 unique UMI-labeled TRB cDNA molecules from each library. On average, approximately 40,000 +/- 10,000 functional in-frame TRB CDR3 nucleotide clonotypes lacking stop codons were found per library. Diversity metrics, including normalized Shannon-Wiener and Chao1, were computed in VDJtools after downsampling to 5000 UMI-labeled TRB molecules per sample. VDJtools computed clonotype-size-weighted physicochemical properties of the central five CDR3 residues: interaction energy, strength, volume and Kidera factor 4. TCRdb reprocessed the reads, reporting each CDR3 protein sequence once and no DNA. TCRdb's processing, not the study's, gives the V and J calls here. For this sample, the table gives 75,000 to 90,000 distinct CDR3 sequences. 0.6% to 0.7% of the sample is in the top ten clones.

For each CD8+ T cell subset, flow sorting was done in triplicate, and 250,000 to 300,000 cells per subset went directly into RLT lysis buffer. Naive CD8+ T cells were defined stringently as CD45RO-CCR7+CD27+CD95- to exclude memory contaminants. Peripheral blood mononuclear cells were isolated from buffy coats by standard density gradient centrifugation. Naive CXCR3-negative and CXCR3-positive CD8+ T cells were flow-sorted using a FACSAria III. An RNeasy Mini Kit was used to extract total RNA from the sorted cells. General study outcomes and caveats: Within the same donor, TRBV-TRBJ usage looked similar between naive CXCR3-negative and CXCR3-positive cells, but memory cells had distinct patterns. Freshly isolated PBMCs were used for most assays because CXCR3 expression went down partially after cryopreservation. Because surface CD5, which is linked to self-reactivity in mice, was comparable between the naive subsets, TCR interaction strength was also inferred from TRB CDR3 physicochemical properties. Repertoire diversity was comparably high in both naive subsets but much lower in memory CD8+ T cells. TRB CDR3s from CXCR3-positive naive cells showed higher hydrophobicity (lower Kidera factor 4), lower energy, and higher strength and volume indices than CXCR3-negative naive cells.

From its cysteine to its phenylalanine, the CDR3 spans 12 amino acids. There is no recorded DNA. CDR1 is given as WNHNN and CDR2 as SYGVQD, both from the germline V gene (reference sequence). In this chain, TRBV10-1 is recombined with TRBJ2-1. This clonotype was sampled from a human donor in good health. Some clones in this sample may be carry-over from other donors' samples. Material: naive CXCR3+ CD8+ T cells from blood. The cell subset or site label on this specimen signifies: CD45RO-CCR7+CD27+CD95- naive CD8+ T cells expressing CXCR3 (TNR3+). CDR3 sequence: CACRTPYNEQFF.